Below are 30 T cell receptor beta chains sequenced from a single sample in a study of T cell responses to AZD1222 COVID-19 vaccine. The repertoire was sequenced with immunoSEQ multiplex PCR; TCRdb's copy has only in-frame clones and lacks some. The table has fewer than 120,000 clones, roughly 92% seen once. The specimen was peripheral blood, collected 28 days after the second AZD1222 dose. These receptors originate from an adult who received the AZD1222 COVID-19 vaccine.

This chain connects TRBV7-9 to TRBJ1-2, with D uncertain. The CDR3 sequence is 13 residues long. Germline-derived CDR1 and CDR2 are SEHNR and FQNEAQ (reference sequence). V was cut by 4 bases and J by 4 bases, with 10 bases left in between. CDR3 region: CASSSSTTYGYTF. The CDR3 nucleotides read TGTGCCAGCAGCTCATCCACCACCTATGGCTACACCTTC.

The chain links TRBV9 to TRBJ1-4, with no clear D. The germline gives CDR1 SGDLS, CDR2 YYNGEE. This CDR3 is built from 14 residues. V was pared by 4 bases and J by 5 bases, with 12 bases between. The CDR3 here is CASSPGSPNEKLFF. The CDR3 nucleotides are TGTGCCAGCAGCCCGGGGTCCCCCAATGAAAAACTGTTTTTT.

This chain connects TRBV13 to TRBJ2-1; 11 bases agree with TRBD2. V lost 2 bases, J lost 8 bases, and 5 bases stayed unmatched. The CDR3 consists of 15 residues. CDR1 is PRHDT, CDR2 FYEKMQ, per germline (reference sequence). Here the CDR3 DNA reads TGTGCCAGCAGCTTACGACTAGCGGGGTACGATGAGCAGTTCTTC. Translation gives CASSLRLAGYDEQFF. The variable domain in full, with the rest retrieved from reference TRBV13 and TRBJ2-1, is AAGVIQSPRHLIKEKRETATLKCYPIPRHDTVYWYQQGPGQDPQFLISFYEKMQSDKGSIPDRFSAQQFSDYHSELNMSSLELGDSALYFCASSLRLAGYDEQFFGPGTRLTVL.

V and J are TRBV5-1 and TRBJ2-7; D is unresolved. This CDR3 region has 16 residues. With 1 base removed from V and 0 bases from J, the gap between germline ends came to 14 bases. Germline lookup yields CDR1 SGHRS and CDR2 YFSETQ. In nucleotides, the CDR3 is TGCGCCAGCAGCTTGAGTCTGGCTACCTTCTCCTACGAGCAGTACTTC. Protein: CASSLSLATFSYEQYF.

Details on this clone: Within the sample, other DNA sequences also encode this same CDR3. The chain joins TRBV5-1 to TRBJ1-3, with D uncertain. V was shortened by 1 base and J by 1 base, with 6 bases between the two germline ends. The CDR3 sequence is 14 residues long. Per the germline V gene, CDR1 is SGHRS and CDR2 is YFSETQ. The CDR3 DNA reads as TGCGCCAGCAGCTTGCAAGGATCTGGAAACACCATATATTTT. It translates to CASSLQGSGNTIYF.

J is TRBJ2-7 and V is TRBV6-2 or TRBV6-3; D gene unclear. The V gene's germline CDR1 is MNHEY and CDR2 SVGEGT. V dropped 2 bases and J dropped 3 bases, with 8 bases sitting between them. This CDR3 is 13 amino acids long. The CDR3 spells CASSYGRVYEQYF. In DNA form, the CDR3 reads TGTGCCAGCAGTTACGGACGGGTCTACGAGCAGTACTTC.

The chain couples TRBV27 to TRBJ2-1; D not certain. The CDR3 runs 14 residues. The germline CDR1 and CDR2 sequences are MNHEY and SMNVEV (reference sequence). Between the trimmed V and J ends, which lost 5 bases and 5 bases, there was a span of 13 bases. CDR3 nucleotide sequence: TGTGCCAGCAGTCCCAGCTCTCCGAACAATGAGCAGTTCTTC. Translated, it gives CASSPSSPNNEQFF.

This sequence joins TRBV6-6 and TRBJ2-1, with 9 bases aligning to TRBD2. The CDR3 spans 15 residues. J was trimmed by 4 bases and V by 5 bases; bases with no gene match: 6. CDR1 MNHNY and CDR2 SVGAGI come from the germline V gene (reference sequence). Here the CDR3 DNA reads TGTGCCAGCAGTGACCTAGCGGGAAAGTACAATGAGCAGTTCTTC. It specifies CASSDLAGKYNEQFF.

The genes are TRBV18 and TRBJ2-3; 10 bases line up with TRBD1. J was trimmed by 1 base and V by 8 bases; bases with no gene match: 3. This CDR3 has 14 residues. Germline V gives CDR1 KGHSH, CDR2 LQKENI. CDR3 residues: CASGGTGGTDTQYF. CDR3 DNA: TGTGCCAGCGGGGGGACAGGGGGCACAGATACGCAGTATTTT.

In nucleotides, the CDR3 is TGTGCCATCAGTGAGCGGTGGGGAACTGAAGCTTTCTTT. This sequence encodes CAISERWGTEAFF. The chain employs TRBV10-3 and TRBJ1-1; the D is unclear. Germline CDR1 reads ENHRY; CDR2 reads SYGVKD. The CDR3 sequence is 13 residues long. Trimming took 2 bases from V and 5 from J, leaving 9 bases between them.

This chain joins TRBV5-1 and TRBJ2-7; D is unclear. The germline CDR1 and CDR2 sequences are SGHRS and YFSETQ. Trimming removed 4 bases from V and 2 bases from J, with 13 bases in between. The CDR3 runs to 14 residues. The CDR3 loop is CASSPVRGAYEQYF. CDR3 nucleotide sequence: TGCGCCAGCAGCCCCGTCCGCGGTGCCTACGAGCAGTACTTC.

The chain carries TRBV11-3 and TRBJ2-7; D is uncertain. The CDR3 is 12 residues long. The ends were cut back, 1 base at V and 5 bases at J, with 6 bases in the middle. Germline assignment: CDR1 SGHNT and CDR2 YENEEA. CDR3 residues: CASSLVPDEQYF. DNA for the CDR3: TGTGCCAGCAGCTTAGTGCCGGACGAGCAGTACTTC.

The chain has TRBV3-1 (or the pseudogene TRBV3-2) and TRBJ2-6; TRBD1 matches 8 bases. CDR1 and CDR2 from the germline V gene are LGHDT and YNNKEL (reference sequence). CDR3 size: 19 residues. The V segment lost 4 bases and the J segment 1 base; nucleotides outside the gene matches: 12. The DNA of the CDR3 is TGTGCCAGCAGCCTTTACTCCGGGACAGGTGGTTCTGGGGCCAACGTCCTGACTTTC. Encoded protein: CASSLYSGTGGSGANVLTF.

This clone occurred once. CDR3 sequence: CASSYSGAMDSPLHF. CDR3 sequence (DNA): TGTGCCAGCAGTTACTCGGGGGCCATGGATTCACCCCTCCACTTT. The V and J genes are TRBV6-6 and TRBJ1-6; possibly TRBD1 for D (6 bases). Trimming took off 0 bases at V and 8 bases at J, with 11 bases between the two ends. The CDR3 is 15 amino acids. The germline V gene has CDR1 MNHNY and CDR2 SVGAGI (reference sequence).

This sequence joins TRBV5-8 and TRBJ1-6; D ambiguous. Looked up from germline, CDR1 is SGHTS and CDR2 is YDEGEE. V was trimmed by 4 bases and J by 0 bases, leaving 14 bases between them. CDR3 length equals 17 residues. The CDR3: CASSLLDRSSYNSPLHF. The CDR3 DNA is TGTGCCAGCAGCCTTCTCGATAGGAGCTCCTATAATTCACCCCTCCACTTT.

The rearrangement uses TRBV7-2 and TRBJ1-4; D is unclear. Germline V gene lookup returns CDR1 SGHTA and CDR2 FQGNSA. CDR3 length: 15 amino acids. The germline V and J ends were trimmed by 5 bases and 4 bases, with 14 bases remaining between them. The CDR3 here is CASSPWPVYNEKLFF. CDR3 DNA sequence: TGTGCCAGCAGCCCCTGGCCCGTTTATAATGAAAAACTGTTTTTT.

About this clone: The junction does not match germline at one end; this may be a read error. The sample contains more than one DNA sequence encoding this CDR3. The chain has TRBV9 and TRBJ1-2; no clear D gene. CDR1 is SGDLS and CDR2 is YYNGEE in the germline V gene. The CDR3 consists of 12 residues. CDR3 DNA sequence: TGCGCCAGCAGCCCCAGGAACTATGGCTACACCTTC. Translated: CASSPRNYGYTF. Supplemented by reference TRBV9 and TRBJ1-2, the full variable domain reads DSGVTQTPKHLITATGQRVTLRCSPRSGDLSVYWYQQSLDQGLQFLIQYYNGEERAKGNILERFSAQQFPDLHSELNLSSLELGDSALYFCASSPRNYGYTFGSGTRLTVV.

J is TRBJ1-6 and V is TRBV6-2 or TRBV6-3, with D uncertain. Trimming removed 4 bases at V and 8 bases at J, with 6 bases between. This CDR3 has 12 residues. Per germline, CDR1 MNHEY and CDR2 SVGEGT. The CDR3 nucleotides are TGTGCCAGCAGTTCGTCGGATTCACCCCTCCACTTT. Its protein product is CASSSSDSPLHF.

The chain joins TRBV7-9 to TRBJ1-1; D remains ambiguous. This CDR3 contains 12 residues. Germline V gene lookup returns CDR1 SEHNR and CDR2 FQNEAQ (reference sequence). The V end was cut by 1 base, the J end by 5 bases, with 5 bases between. CDR3 protein: CASSLGLTEAFF. CDR3 nucleotide sequence: TGTGCCAGCAGCTTAGGACTAACTGAAGCTTTCTTT.

This chain connects TRBV20-1 to TRBJ2-3; 9 bases map to TRBD2. The CDR3 spans 14 residues. V was pared by 3 bases and J by 1 base, with 2 bases of the junction left unmatched. Looked up from germline, CDR1 is DFQATT and CDR2 is SNEGSKA (reference sequence). DNA for the CDR3: TGCAGTGCTAGTCCTAGCGGGGGCACAGATACGCAGTATTTT. The encoded protein is CSASPSGGTDTQYF.

This chain joins TRBV4-2 and TRBJ2-1; D unresolved. The germline gives CDR1 LGHNA, CDR2 YNFKEQ. CDR3 size: 15 residues. Trimming removed 0 bases from V and 6 bases from J, with 12 bases in between. For the CDR3, the DNA is TGTGCCAGCAGCCAAGAACCTACCTCCCGCAATGAGCAGTTCTTC. This translates into CASSQEPTSRNEQFF.

The chain recombines TRBV5-6 with TRBJ1-5; perhaps TRBD1 as D (5 bases). The CDR3 is 15 amino acids. The V gene's germline CDR1 is SGHDT and CDR2 YYEEEE. V was shortened by 2 bases and J by 5 bases, with 14 bases between the two germline ends. CDR3 sequence (DNA): TGTGCCAGCAGCTTCAAGGGGTTGGGTTATCAGCCCCAGCATTTT. Protein sequence: CASSFKGLGYQPQHF. The variable domain in full, with the rest retrieved from reference TRBV5-6 and TRBJ1-5, is DAGVTQSPTHLIKTRGQQVTLRCSPKSGHDTVSWYQQALGQGPQFIFQYYEEEERQRGNFPDRFSGHQFPNYSSELNVNALLLGDSALYLCASSFKGLGYQPQHFGDGTRLSIL.

This chain joins TRBV7-2 and TRBJ1-4; D not certain. CDR1 and CDR2 from the germline V gene are SGHTA and FQGNSA. The CDR3 consists of 15 residues. The V end was cut by 5 bases, the J end by 7 bases, with 17 bases between. The CDR3 region has the DNA TGTGCCAGCAGCCCGGCCGTGACCTTGAGTGAAAAACTGTTTTTT. It translates to CASSPAVTLSEKLFF.

This clone was recorded only once. The V call is TRBV5-1, the J call TRBJ2-5; the match to TRBD2 covers 16 bases. CDR1 is SGHRS and CDR2 is YFSETQ in the germline V gene. The V gene end was trimmed by 4 bases and the J gene end by 4 bases; junction bases not matched to a gene: 4. This CDR3 region has 16 residues. CDR3: CASSPGLAGGLETQYF. The DNA of the CDR3 is TGCGCCAGCAGCCCGGGACTAGCGGGGGGGCTAGAGACCCAGTACTTC.

The chain carries TRBV10-3 and TRBJ1-3; a weak D match, TRBD1 (5 bases). Germline values: CDR1 ENHRY, CDR2 SYGVKD. Trimming removed 0 bases from V and 3 bases from J, with 15 bases in between. This CDR3 contains 17 residues. The DNA for the CDR3 is TGTGCCATCAGTGAGTCGTATCGGGGGTTTTTTGGAAACACCATATATTTT. This translates into CAISESYRGFFGNTIYF.

The rearrangement links TRBV5-4 to TRBJ1-2; D uncertain. CDR3 length: 12 residues. Germline-derived CDR1 and CDR2 are SGHNT and YYREEE (reference sequence). Trimming took off 4 bases at V and 1 base at J, with 5 bases between the two ends. The CDR3, as DNA: TGTGCCAGCAGCGCCGGTAACTATGGCTACACCTTC. Its protein product is CASSAGNYGYTF.

V and J are TRBV28 and TRBJ2-7; TRBD2 aligns across 11 bases. With V trimmed by 3 bases and J by 1 base, 2 bases remained unmatched. The germline CDR1 and CDR2 sequences are MDHEN and SYDVKM. This CDR3 contains 15 residues. CDR3: CASSLGTSGSYEQYF. In DNA, the CDR3 is TGTGCCAGCAGTTTGGGGACTAGCGGATCCTACGAGCAGTACTTC.

This chain joins TRBV18 and TRBJ2-7; D perhaps matches TRBD2 (7 bases). Trimming took off 0 bases at V and 5 bases at J, with 17 bases between the two ends. Germline V gives CDR1 KGHSH, CDR2 LQKENI. The CDR3 contains 16 residues. CDR3 sequence reads: CASSPPFAGARDEQYF. The DNA for the CDR3 is TGTGCCAGCTCACCACCATTTGCGGGGGCGAGGGACGAGCAGTACTTC.

V usage is TRBV5-5 and J usage is TRBJ2-1, with D possibly being TRBD2 (6 bases). V was trimmed by 0 bases and J by 4 bases, leaving 11 bases between them. Germline assignment: CDR1 SGHKS and CDR2 YYEKEE (reference sequence). The CDR3 spans 15 residues. The CDR3 loop is CASSLGPGVYNEQFF. The CDR3 region has the DNA TGTGCCAGCAGCTTGGGGCCGGGGGTTTACAATGAGCAGTTCTTC. Supplemented by reference TRBV5-5 and TRBJ2-1, the full variable domain reads DAGVTQSPTHLIKTRGQQVTLRCSPISGHKSVSWYQQVLGQGPQFIFQYYEKEERGRGNFPDRFSARQFPNYSSELNVNALLLGDSALYLCASSLGPGVYNEQFFGPGTRLTVL.

The CDR3 coding sequence is TGTGCCAGCAGCAATTCGTGGGAGACCGCCACCCACTACTACGAGCAGTACTTC. This gives the protein CASSNSWETATHYYEQYF. This sequence joins TRBV21-1 and TRBJ2-7; TRBD2 was called by the table and not checked on the DNA. TRBV21-1 is annotated as a pseudogene. This CDR3 comprises 18 residues.